This note documents a single T cell receptor beta chain sequence. Its antigen is still unknown. The diagnosis combined clinical symptoms, thyroxine, TRAb, thyroid ultrasound and orbital computed tomography scans. The CDR3 is 14 amino acids. V lost 0 bases to trimming and J lost 5 bases, with 12 bases between them. Germline CDR1 SGHDT, CDR2 YYEEEE. These data come from a study of Graves' ophthalmopathy and Graves' hyperthyroidism. Study outcomes and limitations: Ophthalmopathy cases were distinguished from stable hyperthyroidism by a 13-signature model, reaching about 90% sensitivity and 81.08% specificity. Among thyroid clonotypes expanded above 0.001 frequency, most also appeared in blood.

The study amplified TCR beta CDR3 regions using RNA transcripts. The authors performed first-round RT-PCR with HTBI primers and then a second-round multiplex PCR. TCRdb fed the multiplex PCR reads into MiXCR, producing one record per CDR3 protein. This sample has approximately 700,000 distinct CDR3 sequences, with more than 40% found just once. This receptor was taken from an adult man with Graves' ophthalmopathy. The chain recombines TRBV5-6 with TRBJ2-7; no clear D gene. What was sequenced was peripheral blood. The CDR3 nucleotides read TGTGCCAGCAGCTTGGAGCTGGGTCTCAACGAGCAGTACTTC. Residues: CASSLELGLNEQYF.